Listed below are T cell receptor beta chains from one sample, sequenced in a study of shared clonotypes between healthy human individuals. The protocol was immunoSEQ multiplex PCR, while the TCRdb copy is restricted to in-frame clones and leaves out a portion. The data contain nearly 1 million clones, approximately 80% of them singletons. Sequencing was performed on memory CD4+ T cells sorted from blood. These receptors came from a man younger than 30 in good health. Both conserved end residues are part of each CDR3. The D gene is left open where the match is weak. Not all rows give a size; the values are once, few, many and, for expanded clones, a class.

clone_size j_call v_call d_call cdr3_aa cdr3_nt
- TRBJ1-4 TRBV15 - CATSRGMDEKLFF TGTGCCACCAGCCGGGGTATGGATGAAAAACTGTTTTTT
few TRBJ1-1 TRBV20-1 - CSARGRGEAFF TGCAGTGCTAGAGGGCGTGGTGAAGCTTTCTTT
- TRBJ1-6 TRBV5-1 TRBD1 CASSPGQGRRDSPLHF TGCGCCAGCAGCCCCGGACAGGGGAGGAGAGATTCACCCCTCCACTTT
few TRBJ2-2 TRBV10-1 TRBD1 CASSAGQGNTGELFF TGCGCCAGCAGTGCTGGACAGGGTAACACCGGGGAGCTGTTTTTT
few TRBJ1-6 TRBV6-1 - CASSDEWGRNSPLHF TGTGCCAGCAGTGATGAGTGGGGTAGGAATTCACCCCTCCACTTT
- TRBJ2-7 TRBV4-3 TRBD2 CASSQELAGGPNSYEQYF TGCGCCAGCAGCCAAGAACTAGCGGGAGGGCCGAACTCCTACGAGCAGTACTTC
once TRBJ2-5 TRBV4-1 TRBD2 CASSRRTSGETQYF TGCGCCAGCAGCCGCCGGACTAGCGGAGAGACCCAGTACTTC
- TRBJ2-7 TRBV11-2 - CASRPTGMGTYEQYF TGTGCCAGCAGGCCTACAGGGATGGGAACCTACGAGCAGTACTTC
- TRBJ2-1 TRBV18 - CASSPNPGTLNEQFF TGTGCCAGCTCACCAAACCCAGGGACTCTCAATGAGCAGTTCTTC
- TRBJ2-2 TRBV4-1 TRBD1 CASSQARTGLPGELFF TGCGCCAGCAGCCAAGCGAGGACAGGACTCCCCGGGGAGCTGTTTTTT
few TRBJ2-7 TRBV7-2 - CASSLGTQHEQYF TGTGCCAGCAGCCTCGGGACCCAGCACGAGCAGTACTTC
- TRBJ1-1 TRBV7-2 - CASSLVMGRITEAFF TGTGCCAGCAGCTTAGTGATGGGCAGAATCACTGAAGCTTTCTTT
- TRBJ1-2 TRBV5-4 TRBD1 CASSSPGQGASGYGYTF TGTGCCAGCAGCTCTCCGGGACAGGGGGCTTCAGGCTATGGCTACACCTTC
- TRBJ2-7 TRBV5-1 - CASRRDSLYEQYF TGCGCCAGCAGGCGGGACTCCCTCTACGAGCAGTACTTC
- TRBJ2-1 TRBV5-1 TRBD2 CASSLGRAGGPRMNEQFF TGCGCCAGCAGCTTGGGAAGGGCGGGAGGGCCGAGAATGAATGAGCAGTTCTTC
- TRBJ2-3 TRBV19 - CASSRGPSTDTQYF TGTGCCAGTAGTCGGGGGCCTAGCACAGATACGCAGTATTTT
- TRBJ2-5 TRBV7-2 - CASSERAGTKGAQYF TGTGCCAGCAGCGAACGGGCCGGGACTAAGGGGGCCCAGTACTTC
- TRBJ1-2 TRBV7-3 - CASTPNPGSGTDGYTF TGTGCCAGCACCCCCAACCCCGGGTCTGGTACCGACGGCTACACCTTC
- TRBJ1-4 TRBV5-1 - CASSLGTRNSNEKLFF TGCGCCAGCAGCTTGGGGACACGGAACTCAAATGAAAAACTGTTTTTT
- TRBJ1-4 TRBV6-1 TRBD1 CASSGRQGPGRVGNEKLFF TGTGCCAGCAGTGGCCGACAGGGGCCGGGAAGGGTGGGTAATGAAAAACTGTTTTTT
once TRBJ2-7 TRBV20-1 - CSARIGPEQYF TGCAGTGCGCGGATTGGCCCCGAGCAGTACTTC
- TRBJ1-5 TRBV7-2 - CASSAAGGPGRPQHF TGTGCCAGCAGCGCAGCAGGAGGTCCGGGGAGGCCCCAGCATTTT
- TRBJ2-3 TRBV27 - CASSFPGGTQYF TGTGCCAGCAGTTTTCCCGGAGGTACGCAGTATTTT
- TRBJ1-5 TRBV18 - CASSPYDQPQHF TGTGCCAGCTCACCCTATGATCAGCCCCAGCATTTT